Presented here are 24 T cell receptor beta chains from one specimen sequenced in a study of OX40 agonist ivuxolimab in advanced cancers. Generated by immunoSEQ multiplex PCR, the TCRdb table keeps only in-frame clones and is missing some. The sample lists roughly 26,000 clones, more than 80% seen once, with approximately 16% in the top ten. Here the sequenced sample was CD4+ or CD8+ T cells sorted from blood, taken in a trial of the OX40 agonist ivuxolimab. Every receptor here comes from an adult with an advanced solid tumor such as melanoma, head and neck, liver or kidney cancer.

V usage is TRBV6-6 and J usage is TRBJ2-3; 7 nucleotides agree with TRBD1. The germline gives CDR1 MNHNY, CDR2 SVGAGI (reference sequence). This CDR3 has 14 amino acids. With 6 bases clipped from V and 5 bases from J, the junction kept 8 bases outside the gene matches. The CDR3 is CASRPTGAEDTQYF. CDR3 bases: TGTGCCAGCAGGCCTACAGGGGCGGAAGATACGCAGTATTTT.

The chain combines TRBV2 with TRBJ2-7; D possibly corresponds to TRBD2 (6 bases). CDR1 and CDR2 (germline): SNHLY, FYNNEI. There are 13 residues in the CDR3. V dropped 8 bases and J dropped 0 bases, with 11 bases sitting between them. CDR3 DNA sequence: TGTGCCAGCTGCGGGGCCCTCTCCTACGAGCAGTACTTC. It specifies CASCGALSYEQYF. The complete variable domain, with remaining parts taken from reference TRBV2 and TRBJ2-7, reads EPEVTQTPSHQVTQMGQEVILRCVPISNHLYFYWYRQILGQKVEFLVSFYNNEISEKSEIFDDQFSVERPDGSNFTLKIRSTKLEDSAMYFCASCGALSYEQYFGPGTRLTVT.

The chain employs TRBV7-3 and TRBJ1-6, with D perhaps TRBD1 (5 bases). The CDR3 is made up of 15 amino acids. Trimming pared 0 bases from V and 8 bases from J, leaving 11 bases between. The germline V gene has CDR1 SGHTA and CDR2 FQGTGA. The CDR3 protein is CASSLTKDTYSPLHF. For the CDR3, the DNA is TGTGCCAGCAGCTTAACGAAGGACACTTATTCACCCCTCCACTTT. Based on the CDR3 plus reference TRBV7-3 and TRBJ1-6, the full variable domain is GAGVSQTPSNKVTEKGKYVELRCDPISGHTALYWYRQSLGQGPEFLIYFQGTGAADDSGLPNDRFFAVRPEGSVSTLKIQRTERGDSAVYLCASSLTKDTYSPLHFGNGTRLTVT.

The chain uses TRBV18 and TRBJ2-3; TRBD2 matches 8 bases. Germline assignment: CDR1 KGHSH and CDR2 LQKENI. V dropped 5 bases and J dropped 4; count of bases not matched to a gene: 5. The CDR3 consists of 14 residues. CDR3 DNA: TGTGCCAGCTCAAGCGGGAGTTTCTCAGATACGCAGTATTTT. Protein sequence: CASSSGSFSDTQYF. Full variable domain (missing parts from reference TRBV18 and TRBJ2-3): NAGVMQNPRHLVRRRGQEARLRCSPMKGHSHVYWYRQLPEEGLKFMVYLQKENIIDESGMPKERFSAEFPKEGPSILRIQQVVRGDSAAYFCASSSGSFSDTQYFGPGTRLTVL.

This clone appeared once. This sequence joins TRBV7-9 and TRBJ2-5, with 9 bases fitting TRBD2. CDR1 is SEHNR, CDR2 FQNEAQ, per germline (reference sequence). V was clipped by 1 base and J by 5 bases; unmatched bases: 5. The CDR3 is made up of 15 amino acids. CDR3 DNA sequence: TGTGCCAGCAGCTTAGGAGGGGCGGGAGGGGAGACCCAGTACTTC. Its protein product is CASSLGGAGGETQYF.

This clone came up once. This rearrangement joins TRBV6-5 to TRBJ2-3; TRBD1 agrees at 7 bases. V shed 2 bases, J shed 3 bases, and the junction held 2 bases outside the gene matches. Germline V gene lookup returns CDR1 MNHEY and CDR2 SVGAGI. This CDR3 region has 14 residues. CDR3 residues: CASSYRGLTDTQYF. The CDR3 coding sequence is TGTGCCAGCAGTTACAGGGGGCTGACAGATACGCAGTATTTT.

The chain has TRBV10-3 and TRBJ2-3, with D possibly TRBD2 on 6 matching bases. The germline CDR1 and CDR2 sequences are ENHRY and SYGVKD. This CDR3 spans 14 amino acids. The V and J ends lost 6 bases and 4 bases respectively, with 14 bases between them. The CDR3 DNA reads as TGTGCCATCAGCCTAGCGCTCGGGGCAGATACGCAGTATTTT. It encodes CAISLALGADTQYF.

The chain employs TRBV12-5 and TRBJ2-3, with unresolved D. V dropped 0 bases and J dropped 7 bases, with 14 bases sitting between them. This CDR3 has 15 residues. Per the germline V gene, CDR1 is LGHNT and CDR2 is FRNRAP. In DNA, the CDR3 is TGTGCTAGTGGTTTGGTCCTTTCCGGGCCTAATACGCAGTATTTT. Its translation is CASGLVLSGPNTQYF.

The chain couples TRBV6-6 to TRBJ2-7; TRBD1 aligns across 8 bases. The junction had 5 bases not matched to a gene; V was cut back by 7 bases and J by 0 bases. The CDR3 totals 14 residues. In germline, CDR1 is MNHNY, CDR2 SVGAGI (reference sequence). The CDR3 loop reads CASKWTGTSYEQYF. The CDR3 coding sequence is TGTGCCAGCAAATGGACAGGGACCTCCTACGAGCAGTACTTC.

V usage is TRBV27 and J usage is TRBJ1-1, with a weak D call TRBD1 (5 bases). CDR3 length equals 15 residues. Trimming removed 6 bases from V and 0 bases from J, with 14 bases in between. Per the germline V gene, CDR1 is MNHEY and CDR2 is SMNVEV (reference sequence). CDR3 DNA: TGTGCCAGCAGCAGAGAGACAGTGATGAACACTGAAGCTTTCTTT. Translating it yields CASSRETVMNTEAFF.

This sequence joins TRBV5-6 and TRBJ2-5, with 7 bases that match TRBD1. CDR1 and CDR2 from the germline V gene are SGHDT and YYEEEE. V was pared by 3 bases and J by 2 bases, with 10 bases of the junction left unmatched. There are 16 residues in the CDR3. The CDR3 protein is CASSSTLSRGQETQYF. CDR3 bases: TGTGCCAGCAGCTCAACCCTTAGCAGGGGGCAAGAGACCCAGTACTTC.

The rearrangement uses TRBV19 and TRBJ2-7, with 9 bases fitting TRBD2. V shed 1 base and J 0 bases; nucleotides not matched to a gene: 4. The CDR3 runs to 16 residues. From germline, CDR1 is LNHDA and CDR2 SQIVND (reference sequence). The CDR3 nucleotides read TGTGCCAGTAGTATAGCTAGCGGGACCCTCTCCTACGAGCAGTACTTC. This gives the protein CASSIASGTLSYEQYF.

The genes are TRBV4-1 and TRBJ1-5; D uncertain. V was clipped by 2 bases and J by 3 bases, with 17 bases between them. Looked up from germline, CDR1 is MGHRA and CDR2 is YSYEKL. This CDR3 has 17 residues. This CDR3 reads CASSQSPEGQLNQPQHF. CDR3 in DNA: TGCGCCAGCAGCCAATCCCCCGAAGGGCAGCTCAATCAGCCCCAGCATTTT.

V is TRBV6-6 and J is TRBJ2-7; D ambiguous. Germline CDR1 is MNHNY and CDR2 is SVGAGI (reference sequence). Between the trimmed V and J ends, which lost 7 bases and 2 bases, there was a span of 15 bases. The CDR3 length is 14 residues. The CDR3: CASNQAQNTYEQYF. CDR3 in DNA: TGTGCCAGCAATCAAGCGCAAAATACCTACGAGCAGTACTTC.

The chain has TRBV7-3 and TRBJ2-7; D may be TRBD1 or TRBD2 (5 bases each). Germline lookup yields CDR1 SGHTA and CDR2 FQGTGA. CDR3 length: 15 residues. Trimming took 0 bases from V and 2 from J, leaving 11 bases between them. DNA of the CDR3: TGTGCCAGCAGCTTAACCGGGACGGCAACCTACGAGCAGTACTTC. It encodes CASSLTGTATYEQYF.

The J gene is TRBJ1-5, the V gene TRBV5-1, with TRBD1 as a possible D gene (5 bases). CDR1 is SGHRS and CDR2 is YFSETQ in the germline V gene. This CDR3 contains 15 residues. The V end was cut by 4 bases, the J end by 2 bases, with 13 bases between. Here the CDR3 reads CASSLTGGGNQPQHF. Here the CDR3 DNA reads TGCGCCAGCAGCCTGACGGGGGGAGGCAATCAGCCCCAGCATTTT.

The chain couples TRBV7-3 to TRBJ1-1; 8 bases line up with TRBD1. This CDR3 is 16 amino acids long. The J segment lost 4 bases and the V segment lost 5 bases, leaving 12 bases of the junction unmatched. Germline CDR1 reads SGHTA; CDR2 reads FQGTGA. The CDR3 DNA reads as TGTGCCAGCAGCCCGGATACAGGGGGTCGCGGCACTGAAGCTTTCTTT. Encoded protein: CASSPDTGGRGTEAFF.

The chain has TRBV7-9 and TRBJ2-7, with a weak D call TRBD1 (6 bases). Germline CDR1 SEHNR, CDR2 FQNEAQ (reference sequence). Trimming took off 5 bases at V and 2 bases at J, with 25 bases between the two ends. CDR3 length equals 18 residues. The CDR3 DNA reads as TGTGCCAGCAGCCTATTCTCCTCCAGGACAGAAAAAGCCTACGAGCAGTACTTC. Amino acid sequence: CASSLFSSRTEKAYEQYF.

The rearrangement joins TRBV7-9 to TRBJ2-1; D uncertain. The CDR3 is 14 amino acids. Germline CDR1 and CDR2: SEHNR and FQNEAQ (reference sequence). Trimming removed 0 bases at V and 9 bases at J, with 12 bases between. Here the CDR3 reads CASSLALGVSEQFF. The CDR3 region has the DNA TGTGCCAGCAGCTTAGCGCTAGGAGTCAGTGAGCAGTTCTTC.

The J gene is TRBJ2-1, the V gene TRBV29-1; either TRBD1 or TRBD2 may fit D (5 bases each). Germline values: CDR1 SQVTM, CDR2 ANQGSEA. The CDR3 contains 15 residues. V lost 7 bases to trimming and J lost 8 bases, with 24 bases between them. CDR3 DNA sequence: TGCAGCGCCCGAAGGGACCTCGCAGTTACCGATGAGCAGTTCTTC. It encodes CSARRDLAVTDEQFF.

The chain employs TRBV29-1 and TRBJ2-3; D ambiguous. Germline loops: CDR1 SQVTM, CDR2 ANQGSEA. V was cut by 4 bases and J by 4 bases, with 9 bases left in between. The CDR3 runs to 12 residues. CDR3: CSVGGSPDTQYF. CDR3 nucleotides: TGCAGCGTTGGAGGAAGTCCAGATACGCAGTATTTT.

V is TRBV30 and J is TRBJ2-1, with 14 bases that match TRBD2. This CDR3 has 18 residues. V lost 1 base, J lost 9 bases, and 14 bases stayed unmatched. CDR1 GTSNPN and CDR2 SVGIG come from the germline V gene (reference sequence). In DNA form, the CDR3 reads TGTGCCTGGAGTGGCCATTCAACTGGGACTAGCGGGAGAGGTGAGCAGTTCTTC. Its translation is CAWSGHSTGTSGRGEQFF.

The V and J genes are TRBV10-2 and TRBJ1-4; 8 nucleotides line up with TRBD1. Germline lookup yields CDR1 WSHSY and CDR2 SAAADI. CDR3 length: 15 residues. V dropped 3 bases and J dropped 6; count of bases not matched to a gene: 6. This chain's CDR3 is CASSDPTGADEKLFF. The CDR3 DNA reads as TGCGCCAGCAGTGACCCGACAGGGGCAGATGAAAAACTGTTTTTT.

This clone was seen once. The chain is built from TRBV6-5 and TRBJ2-5, with D unclear. Germline loops: CDR1 MNHEY, CDR2 SVGAGI. The length of the CDR3 is 14 residues. V lost 8 bases, J lost 7 bases, and 20 bases lay in between. For the CDR3, the DNA is TGTGCCAGCGGCAAAAGGACCATGGGCGGGACCCAGTACTTC. Its translation is CASGKRTMGGTQYF.